The entry below describes one T cell receptor (beta chain). The sample is drawn from a study of blood T cell repertoires in COVID-19. Study-wide background: Spain, Italy and the United States supplied samples that represented acute and convalescent COVID-19.

Repertoires were generated with immunoSEQ multiplex PCR, while TCRdb's copy carries only in-frame clones and drops some. The data contain 88,000 or so clones, around 88% of them seen just once; the ten biggest clones take up approximately 7.2%. This CDR3 is built from 13 residues. The V gene lost 2 bases and the J gene lost 5 bases, with 9 bases spanning the gap. Germline V gene sequence: CDR1 MNHEY, CDR2 SVGEGT. This TCR derives from a man aged 60 to 69 with acute or convalescent COVID-19. The chain uses TRBV6-2 or TRBV6-3 and TRBJ1-2, with D tentatively TRBD1 (6 bases). The sequenced sample consisted of peripheral blood. CDR3 coding DNA: TGTGCCAGCAGTTACCCTCAGGGGTATGGCTACACCTTC. Protein sequence: CASSYPQGYGYTF.